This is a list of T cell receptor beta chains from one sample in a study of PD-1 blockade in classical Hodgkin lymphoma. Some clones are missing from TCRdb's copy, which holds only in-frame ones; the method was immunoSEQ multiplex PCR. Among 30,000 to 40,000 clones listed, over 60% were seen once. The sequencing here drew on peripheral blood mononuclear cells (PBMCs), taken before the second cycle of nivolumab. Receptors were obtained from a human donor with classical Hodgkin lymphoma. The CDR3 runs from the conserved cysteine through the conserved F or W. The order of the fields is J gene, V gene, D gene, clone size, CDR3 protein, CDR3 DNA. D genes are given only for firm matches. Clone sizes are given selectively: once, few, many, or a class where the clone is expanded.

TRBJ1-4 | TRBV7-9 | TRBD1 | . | CASTEQGEATNEKLFF | TGTGCCAGCACTGAACAGGGGGAAGCAACTAATGAAAAACTGTTTTTT
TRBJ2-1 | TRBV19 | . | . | CASSYPAAWGQGEQFF | TGTGCCAGTAGTTATCCCGCCGCCTGGGGGCAAGGTGAGCAGTTCTTC
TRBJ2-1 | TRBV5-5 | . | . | CASSRTDQANEQFF | TGTGCCAGCAGCAGGACGGACCAGGCCAATGAGCAGTTCTTC
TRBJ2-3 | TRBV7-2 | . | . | CASSSMADTQYF | TGTGCCAGCAGCTCAATGGCAGATACGCAGTATTTT
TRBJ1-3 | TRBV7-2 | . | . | CASSLAPFSGNTIYF | TGTGCCAGCAGCTTAGCCCCCTTCTCTGGAAACACCATATATTTT
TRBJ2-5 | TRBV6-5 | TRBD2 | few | CASSWGGWETQYF | TGTGCCAGCAGCTGGGGGGGGTGGGAGACCCAGTACTTC
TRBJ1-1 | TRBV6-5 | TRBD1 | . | CASSAQGASNTEAFF | TGTGCCAGCAGTGCGCAGGGGGCCTCGAACACTGAAGCTTTCTTT
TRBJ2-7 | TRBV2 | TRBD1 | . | CASKGSGGGQGHEQYF | TGTGCCAGCAAGGGAAGTGGGGGAGGACAGGGCCACGAGCAGTACTTC
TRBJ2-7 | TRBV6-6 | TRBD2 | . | CASTPARLAGGYEQYF | TGTGCCAGCACCCCCGCCCGGCTAGCGGGGGGGTACGAGCAGTACTTC
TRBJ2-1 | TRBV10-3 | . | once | CAISEGETAYNEQFF | TGTGCCATCAGTGAGGGTGAAACGGCCTACAATGAGCAGTTCTTC
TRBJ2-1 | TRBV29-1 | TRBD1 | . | CSPRGRRINNEQFF | TGCAGCCCCAGGGGGCGGAGGATAAACAATGAGCAGTTCTTC
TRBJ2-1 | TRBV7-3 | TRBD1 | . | CASSLMSPGQSDEQFF | TGTGCCAGCAGCTTAATGTCCCCGGGACAGTCCGATGAGCAGTTCTTC
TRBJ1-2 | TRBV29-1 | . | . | CSVELRVGVNYGYTF | TGCAGCGTTGAATTGCGGGTGGGGGTGAACTATGGCTACACCTTC
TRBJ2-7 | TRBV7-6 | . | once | CASSLPPGDEQYF | TGTGCCAGCAGCTTACCCCCCGGCGACGAGCAGTACTTC
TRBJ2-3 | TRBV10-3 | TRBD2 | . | CAISDGVAGVMTDTQYF | TGTGCCATCAGTGATGGAGTAGCGGGGGTTATGACAGATACGCAGTATTTT
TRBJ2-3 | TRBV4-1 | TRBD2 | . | CASSQGDSGGVDTQYF | TGCGCTAGCAGCCAAGGTGATAGCGGGGGGGTAGATACGCAGTATTTT
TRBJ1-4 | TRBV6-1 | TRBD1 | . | CASRERGQVGEKLFF | TGTGCCAGCAGAGAGCGTGGACAGGTGGGGGAAAAACTGTTTTTT
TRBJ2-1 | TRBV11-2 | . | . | CASSLDTYNEQFF | TGTGCCAGCAGCTTAGACACCTACAATGAGCAGTTCTTC
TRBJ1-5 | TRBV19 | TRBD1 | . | CASSMNRGSNQPQHF | TGTGCCAGTAGTATGAACAGGGGAAGCAATCAGCCCCAGCATTTT
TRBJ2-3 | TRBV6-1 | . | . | CASNRDGEPTDTQYF | TGTGCCAGCAATCGGGACGGGGAACCCACAGATACGCAGTATTTT
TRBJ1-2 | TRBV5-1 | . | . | CASSPQPGRGNYGYTF | TGCGCCAGCAGCCCACAACCGGGACGGGGGAACTATGGCTACACCTTC
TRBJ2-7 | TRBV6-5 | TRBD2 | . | CASSRTGGAYEQYF | TGTGCCAGCAGCCGAACGGGGGGGGCCTACGAGCAGTACTTC
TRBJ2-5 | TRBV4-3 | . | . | CASSRRGGETQYF | TGCGCCAGCAGCCGGAGGGGAGGAGAGACCCAGTACTTC
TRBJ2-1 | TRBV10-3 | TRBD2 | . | CAISVSGVRFF | TGTGCCATCAGTGTTAGCGGGGTCCGGTTCTTC
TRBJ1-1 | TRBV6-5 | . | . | CASRYQEGLEAFF | TGTGCCAGCAGATACCAGGAGGGTCTTGAAGCTTTCTTT
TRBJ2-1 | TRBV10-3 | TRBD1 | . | CAISDPITGGLSRSYNEQFF | TGTGCCATCAGTGACCCGATTACAGGGGGCCTTAGTCGGTCCTACAATGAGCAGTTCTTC
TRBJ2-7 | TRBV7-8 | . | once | CASSLSSGTFYEQYF | TGTGCCAGCAGCTTGTCTTCGGGAACCTTCTACGAGCAGTACTTC
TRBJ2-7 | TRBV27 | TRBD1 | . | CASSLGTAVYEQYF | TGTGCCAGCAGTTTGGGGACAGCCGTCTACGAGCAGTACTTC
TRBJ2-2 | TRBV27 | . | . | CASSLRGGAYTGELFF | TGTGCCAGCAGTTTAAGGGGGGGCGCCTACACCGGGGAGCTGTTTTTT
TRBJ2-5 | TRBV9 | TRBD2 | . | CASSPSGGGETQYF | TGTGCCAGCAGCCCTAGCGGGGGGGGTGAGACCCAGTACTTC
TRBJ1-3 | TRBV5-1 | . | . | CASSLTSGNTIYF | TGCGCCAGCAGCTTGACATCTGGAAACACCATATATTTT
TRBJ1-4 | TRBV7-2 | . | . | CASSLVTDEKLFF | TGTGCCAGCAGCTTAGTAACCGATGAAAAACTGTTTTTT
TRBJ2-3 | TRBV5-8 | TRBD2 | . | CASSTSGGPRYF | TGTGCCAGCAGCACTAGCGGGGGGCCCCGGTATTTT
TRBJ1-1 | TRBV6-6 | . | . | CASSYEPEAFF | TGTGCCAGCAGTTACGAGCCGGAAGCTTTCTTT
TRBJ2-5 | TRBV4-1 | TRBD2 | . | CASSQDRGLAGGQETQYF | TGCGCCAGCAGCCAAGACAGGGGACTAGCGGGGGGGCAAGAGACCCAGTACTTC
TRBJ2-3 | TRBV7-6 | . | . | CASSLALGTDTQYF | TGTGCCAGCAGCTTAGCGCTCGGCACAGATACGCAGTATTTT
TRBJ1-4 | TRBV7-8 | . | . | CASSRDPSEKLFF | TGTGCCAGCAGCCGGGACCCAAGTGAAAAACTGTTTTTT
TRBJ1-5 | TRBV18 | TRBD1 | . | CASSAGTGGLNQPQHF | TGTGCCAGCTCAGCCGGGACAGGGGGCCTCAATCAGCCCCAGCATTTT
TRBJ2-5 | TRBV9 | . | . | CASSVADQTQYF | TGTGCCAGCAGCGTAGCGGATCAGACCCAGTACTTC
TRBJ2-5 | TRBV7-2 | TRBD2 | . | CASSLSIGLAGPQYF | TGTGCCAGCAGCCTCAGCATTGGACTAGCAGGGCCCCAGTACTTC
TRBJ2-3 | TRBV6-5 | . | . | CASSYGGTSTDTQYF | TGTGCCAGCAGTTACGGAGGGACTAGCACAGATACGCAGTATTTT
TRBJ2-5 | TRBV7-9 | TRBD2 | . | CASSSLAGGGETQYF | TGTGCCAGCAGCTCCCTAGCGGGGGGCGGAGAGACCCAGTACTTC
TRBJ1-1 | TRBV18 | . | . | CASSPRGETEAFF | TGTGCCAGCTCACCAAGAGGAGAGACTGAAGCTTTCTTT
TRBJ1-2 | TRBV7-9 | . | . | CASTLEGINYGYTF | TGTGCCAGCACCTTAGAGGGGATAAACTATGGCTACACCTTC
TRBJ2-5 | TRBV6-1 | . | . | CASSDFGETQYF | TGTGCCAGCAGTGACTTCGGAGAGACCCAGTACTTC
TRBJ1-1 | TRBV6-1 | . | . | CASSELWTESAEAFF | TGTGCCAGCAGTGAACTTTGGACAGAATCAGCTGAAGCTTTCTTT
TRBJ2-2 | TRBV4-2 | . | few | CASSHETVTGELFF | TGTGCCAGCAGCCACGAAACAGTCACCGGGGAGCTGTTTTTT
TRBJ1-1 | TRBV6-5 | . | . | CASSSGSNTEAFF | TGTGCCAGCAGTAGCGGATCTAACACTGAAGCTTTCTTT
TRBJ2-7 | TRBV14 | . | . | CASSPGIGEGYEQYF | TGTGCCAGCAGCCCGGGGATTGGGGAAGGCTACGAGCAGTACTTC
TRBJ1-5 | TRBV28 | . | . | CASRLPGGGNRPQHF | TGTGCCAGCAGACTCCCGGGGGGGGGCAATCGGCCCCAGCATTTT
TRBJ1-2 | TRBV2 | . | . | CASSEAWADGGYTF | TGTGCCAGCAGTGAAGCGTGGGCAGACGGGGGCTACACCTTC
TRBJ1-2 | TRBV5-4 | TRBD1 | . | CASSPDRFSYGYTF | TGTGCCAGCAGCCCGGACAGGTTCAGCTATGGCTACACCTTC
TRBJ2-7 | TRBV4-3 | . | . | CASSQVRTRQANDEQYF | TGCGCCAGCAGCCAAGTCCGGACACGACAAGCGAACGACGAGCAGTACTTC
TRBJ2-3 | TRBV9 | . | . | CASSAQVGTDTQYF | TGTGCCAGCAGCGCCCAGGTGGGCACAGATACGCAGTATTTT
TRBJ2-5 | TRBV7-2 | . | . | CASSPRQLETQYF | TGTGCCAGCAGTCCTCGACAGCTAGAGACCCAGTACTTC